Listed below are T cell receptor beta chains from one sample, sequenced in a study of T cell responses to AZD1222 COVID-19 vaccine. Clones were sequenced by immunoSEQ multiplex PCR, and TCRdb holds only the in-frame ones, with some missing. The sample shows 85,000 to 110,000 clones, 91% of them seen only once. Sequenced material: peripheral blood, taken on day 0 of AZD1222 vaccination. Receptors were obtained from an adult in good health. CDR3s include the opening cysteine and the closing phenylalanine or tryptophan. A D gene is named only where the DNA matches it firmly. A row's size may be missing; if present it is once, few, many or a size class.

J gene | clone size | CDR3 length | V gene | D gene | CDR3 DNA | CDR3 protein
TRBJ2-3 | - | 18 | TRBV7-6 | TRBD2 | TGTGCCAGCAGCTTGCCCCCTCCGGGACTAGCGGGGTCAGATACGCAGTATTTT | CASSLPPPGLAGSDTQYF
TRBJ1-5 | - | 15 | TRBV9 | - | TGTGCCAGCAGCGTACAGGGGTATAGCAATCAGCCCCAGCATTTT | CASSVQGYSNQPQHF
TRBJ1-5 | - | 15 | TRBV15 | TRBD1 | TGTGCCACCAGCGGGGGACAGGGGGCGTATCAGCCCCAGCATTTT | CATSGGQGAYQPQHF
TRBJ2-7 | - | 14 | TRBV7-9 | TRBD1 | TGTGCCAGCAGCTTCGCAGGGGGCCTCTACGAGCAGTACTTC | CASSFAGGLYEQYF
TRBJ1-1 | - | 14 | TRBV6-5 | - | TGTGCCAGCAGTTACGGGCGAACGAACACTGAAGCTTTCTTT | CASSYGRTNTEAFF
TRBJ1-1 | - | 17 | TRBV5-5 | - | TGTGCCAGCAGCTTTTCACAGGGCTACGGTGTGAACACTGAAGCTTTCTTT | CASSFSQGYGVNTEAFF
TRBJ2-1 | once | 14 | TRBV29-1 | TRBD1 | TGCAGCGCAGCCGGGACAGGAGGGGACAATGAGCAGTTCTTC | CSAAGTGGDNEQFF
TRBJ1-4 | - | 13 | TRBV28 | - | TGTGCCAGCAGCGACAGTGCTAATGAAAAACTGTTTTTT | CASSDSANEKLFF
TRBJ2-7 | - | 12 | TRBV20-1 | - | TGCAGTGCTAGTGCAGGGTACTACGAGCAGTACTTC | CSASAGYYEQYF
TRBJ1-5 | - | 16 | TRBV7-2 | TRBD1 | TGTGCCAGCAGCCTTGGGACAGGGAGTCCAAATCAGCCCCAGCATTTT | CASSLGTGSPNQPQHF
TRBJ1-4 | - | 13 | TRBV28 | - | TGTGCCAGCAGTTTTCCCCTAGGTGAAAAACTGTTTTTT | CASSFPLGEKLFF
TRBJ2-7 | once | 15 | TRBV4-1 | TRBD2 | TGCGCCAGCAGCCCTACTAGCGGGAGTAGAGGCGAGCAGTACTTC | CASSPTSGSRGEQYF
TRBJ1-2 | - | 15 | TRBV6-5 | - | TGTGCCAGCAGTTCTATAGGGGGGGGCGACTATGGCTACACCTTC | CASSSIGGGDYGYTF